A single TCR beta chain is shown here with its context. Its antigen is currently not known. Within one base of it there is no much larger clone, and no base qualities were kept. TCRbeta CDR3 regions were amplified from genomic DNA by means of the immunoSEQ Assay, a bias-controlled multiplex PCR. The original pipeline was this. The number of nucleated cells in each sample was estimated by amplification of reference gene primers within the assay. To quantify the absolute abundance of each unique TCRbeta CDR3 rearrangement, sequence reads were collapsed and filtered. Productive Simpson clonality was computed per sample as the square root of Simpson's diversity index over productive rearrangements. Drawn from immuneACCESS, this table holds only the in-frame rearrangements with V and J called that TCRdb kept. Clones are partly lost; checked studies trace under half to an unresolved V gene and leave the rest unexplained. The D gene and trimming were derived from the DNA, and the V and J assignments and clone size from that table. The sample yields about 220,000 clones; about 82% were counted once. The ten most abundant clones make up 2% to 3% of the sample.

One collaborating source in Seattle enrolled patients during active infection and followed them longitudinally through the course of disease. Collaborating institutions collected whole blood in K2EDTA tubes following their own protocols. Collaborator samples were shipped for TCRbeta analysis as frozen whole blood, isolated PBMCs, or DNA extracted from either sample type. The record originates from a study of blood T cell repertoires in COVID-19 (dated by TCRdb to about 2020). Broadly, across the study: Collaborator samples came from the United States, Italy and Spain and covered acute and convalescent phases of COVID-19. The prospective study material was composed of cDNA or gDNA derived from T cells, B-cell-depleted T cells, or PBMCs. Subjects who had been exposed to COVID-19, were actively infected with it, or had recovered from it provided the deeply sampled blood TCRbeta repertoires that made up the dataset. A freely available public database, intended as a resource for researchers studying the immune response to SARS-CoV-2, is where the repertoires were released. The samples were drawn from the first 160 participants of the ongoing ImmuneRACE study and from 1,254 subjects provided by 6 global collaborators. The sample metadata nearly always contained a de-identified subject ID, COVID-19 status, age in years and sex. Where HLA class I and class II types were available, the types were taken from metadata supplied by the sample provider, not from assay-based typing. What the research found in general, with its limitations: How much clinical and demographic metadata was included differed by source and by participant, and the metadata was provided uncurated.

Relative to germline, V is missing 1 base and J is missing 7 bases, with 10 bases of the junction outside any gene match. The CDR1 and CDR2 encoded by the germline V gene (reference sequence) are LNHNV and YYDKDF. The CDR3 covers 16 residues, taking in both the cysteine and the phenylalanine. Only CDR3 DNA remains: 48 bases, in frame from the first base. Sequences were obtained from peripheral blood. The sequence came from a woman between 65 and 79 years old with COVID-19, enrolled during active disease. The chain is made from TRBV15 and TRBJ1-2; 9 middle bases align to TRBD1. The encoded CDR3 is CATSRGVGQGLGGYTF. In nucleotides, the sequence is TGTGCCACCAGCAGAGGGGTGGGACAGGGATTGGGTGGCTACACCTTC.